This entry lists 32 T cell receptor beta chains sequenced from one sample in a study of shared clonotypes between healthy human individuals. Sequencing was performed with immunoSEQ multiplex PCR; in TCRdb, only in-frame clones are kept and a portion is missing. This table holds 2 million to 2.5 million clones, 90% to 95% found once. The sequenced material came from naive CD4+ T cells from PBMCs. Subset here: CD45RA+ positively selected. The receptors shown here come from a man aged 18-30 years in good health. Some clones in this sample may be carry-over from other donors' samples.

This CDR3 is CASSFTLGQGSSETQYF. CDR3 DNA sequence: TGCGCCAGCAGCTTTACCTTGGGACAGGGGTCTTCGGAGACCCAGTACTTC. J is TRBJ2-5 and V is TRBV5-1; TRBD1 agrees at 10 bases. V lost 2 bases, J lost 5 bases, and 12 bases stayed unmatched. This CDR3 spans 17 amino acids. The germline V gene has CDR1 SGHRS and CDR2 YFSETQ.

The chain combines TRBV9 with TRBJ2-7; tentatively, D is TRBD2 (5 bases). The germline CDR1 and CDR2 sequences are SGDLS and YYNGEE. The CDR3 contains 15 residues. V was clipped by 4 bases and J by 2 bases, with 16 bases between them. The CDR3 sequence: CASSPGLTKAYEQYF. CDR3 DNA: TGTGCCAGCAGCCCTGGACTTACCAAGGCCTACGAGCAGTACTTC.

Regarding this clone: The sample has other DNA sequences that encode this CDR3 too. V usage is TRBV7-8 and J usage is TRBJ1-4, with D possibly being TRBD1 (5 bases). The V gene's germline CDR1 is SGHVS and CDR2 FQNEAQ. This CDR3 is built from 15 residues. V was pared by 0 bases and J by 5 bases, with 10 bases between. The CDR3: CASSLAGTRNEKLFF. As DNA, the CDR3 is TGTGCCAGCAGCTTAGCGGGGACGAGGAATGAAAAACTGTTTTTT.

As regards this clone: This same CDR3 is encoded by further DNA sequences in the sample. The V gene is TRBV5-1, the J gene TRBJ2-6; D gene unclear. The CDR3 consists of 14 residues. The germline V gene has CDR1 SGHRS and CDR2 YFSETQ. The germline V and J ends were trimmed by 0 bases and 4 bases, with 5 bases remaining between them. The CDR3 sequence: CASSLGPGANVLTF. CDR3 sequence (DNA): TGCGCCAGCAGCTTGGGACCAGGGGCCAACGTCCTGACTTTC.

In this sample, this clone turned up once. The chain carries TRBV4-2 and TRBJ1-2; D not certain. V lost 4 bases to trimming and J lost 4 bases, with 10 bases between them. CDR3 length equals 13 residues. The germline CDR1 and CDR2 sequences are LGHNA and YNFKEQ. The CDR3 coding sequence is TGTGCCAGCAGCCCCTTCCTCCTCTATGGCTACACCTTC. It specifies CASSPFLLYGYTF.

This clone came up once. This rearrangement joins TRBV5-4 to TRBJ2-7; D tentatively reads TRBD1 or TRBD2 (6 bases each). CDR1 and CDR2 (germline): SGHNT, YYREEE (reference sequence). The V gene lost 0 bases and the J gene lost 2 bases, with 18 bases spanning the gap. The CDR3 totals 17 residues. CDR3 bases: TGTGCCAGCAGCTTGGCGGCAGGGGAGGCGGTTACCTACGAGCAGTACTTC. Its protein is CASSLAAGEAVTYEQYF.

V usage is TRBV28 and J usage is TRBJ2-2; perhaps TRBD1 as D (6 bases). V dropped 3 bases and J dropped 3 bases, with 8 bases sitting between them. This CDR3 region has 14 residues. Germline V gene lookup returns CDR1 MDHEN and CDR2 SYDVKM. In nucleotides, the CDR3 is TGTGCCAGCAGTTTCGAGGGGGACACCGGGGAGCTGTTTTTT. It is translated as CASSFEGDTGELFF. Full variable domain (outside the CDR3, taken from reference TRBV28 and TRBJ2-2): DVKVTQSSRYLVKRTGEKVFLECVQDMDHENMFWYRQDPGLGLRLIYFSYDVKMKEKGDIPEGYSVSREKKERFSLILESASTNQTSMYLCASSFEGDTGELFFGEGSRLTVL.

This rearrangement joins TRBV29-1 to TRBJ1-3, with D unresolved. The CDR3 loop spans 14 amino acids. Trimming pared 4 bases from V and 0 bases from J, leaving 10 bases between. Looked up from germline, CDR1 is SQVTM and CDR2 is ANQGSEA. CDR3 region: CSVGLTSSGNTIYF. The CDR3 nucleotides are TGCAGCGTTGGTCTTACGAGCTCTGGAAACACCATATATTTT.

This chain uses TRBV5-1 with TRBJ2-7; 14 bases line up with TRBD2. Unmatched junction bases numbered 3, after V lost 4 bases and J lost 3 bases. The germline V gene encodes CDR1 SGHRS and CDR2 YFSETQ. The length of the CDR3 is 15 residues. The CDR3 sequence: CASSRGLAGVYEQYF. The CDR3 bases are TGCGCCAGCAGCAGGGGACTAGCGGGAGTCTACGAGCAGTACTTC.

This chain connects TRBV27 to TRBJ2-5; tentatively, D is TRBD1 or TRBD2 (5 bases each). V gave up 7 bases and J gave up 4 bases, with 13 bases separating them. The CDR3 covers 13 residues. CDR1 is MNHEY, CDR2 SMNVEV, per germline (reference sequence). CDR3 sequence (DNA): TGTGCCAGCACCAGGGCTGGGGGAGAGACCCAGTACTTC. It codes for CASTRAGGETQYF.

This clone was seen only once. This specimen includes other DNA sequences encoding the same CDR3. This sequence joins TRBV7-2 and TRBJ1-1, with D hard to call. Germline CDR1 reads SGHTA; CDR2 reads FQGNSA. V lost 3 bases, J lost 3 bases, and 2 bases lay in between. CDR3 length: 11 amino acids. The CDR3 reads CASSFYTEAFF. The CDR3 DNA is TGTGCCAGCAGCTTCTACACTGAAGCTTTCTTT. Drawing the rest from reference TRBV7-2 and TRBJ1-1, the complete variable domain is GAGVSQSPSNKVTEKGKDVELRCDPISGHTALYWYRQSLGQGLEFLIYFQGNSAPDKSGLPSDRFSAERTGGSVSTLTIQRTQQEDSAVYLCASSFYTEAFFGQGTRLTVV.

CDR3 region: CASSPGTGVNSYEQYF. The CDR3, as DNA: TGTGCCAGCTCACCGGGGACAGGGGTAAACTCCTACGAGCAGTACTTC. This chain uses TRBV18 with TRBJ2-7, with 10 bases identical to TRBD1. Trimming took 3 bases from V and 0 from J; bases not matched to a gene: 5. CDR3 length equals 16 residues. The germline V gene has CDR1 KGHSH and CDR2 LQKENI. The whole variable domain, remainder taken from reference TRBV18 and TRBJ2-7, is NAGVMQNPRHLVRRRGQEARLRCSPMKGHSHVYWYRQLPEEGLKFMVYLQKENIIDESGMPKERFSAEFPKEGPSILRIQQVVRGDSAAYFCASSPGTGVNSYEQYFGPGTRLTVT.

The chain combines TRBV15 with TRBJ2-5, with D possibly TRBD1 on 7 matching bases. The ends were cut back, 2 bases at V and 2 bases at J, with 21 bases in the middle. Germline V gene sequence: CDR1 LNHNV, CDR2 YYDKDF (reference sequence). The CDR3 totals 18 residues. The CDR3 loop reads CATSRIPGGTALQETQYF. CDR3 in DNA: TGTGCCACCAGCAGAATCCCCGGCGGGACAGCTTTACAAGAGACCCAGTACTTC.

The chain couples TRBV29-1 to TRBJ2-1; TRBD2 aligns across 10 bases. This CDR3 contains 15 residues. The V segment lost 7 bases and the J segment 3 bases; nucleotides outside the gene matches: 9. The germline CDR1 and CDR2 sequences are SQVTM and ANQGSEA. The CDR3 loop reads CSALPSGSVYNEQFF. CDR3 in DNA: TGCAGCGCTCTCCCTAGCGGGAGTGTCTACAATGAGCAGTTCTTC.

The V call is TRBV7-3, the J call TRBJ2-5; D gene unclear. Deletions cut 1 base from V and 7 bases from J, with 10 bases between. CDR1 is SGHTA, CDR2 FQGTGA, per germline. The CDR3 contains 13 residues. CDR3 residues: CASSLRSTGTQYF. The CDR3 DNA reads TGTGCCAGCAGCTTAAGGTCTACTGGGACCCAGTACTTC.

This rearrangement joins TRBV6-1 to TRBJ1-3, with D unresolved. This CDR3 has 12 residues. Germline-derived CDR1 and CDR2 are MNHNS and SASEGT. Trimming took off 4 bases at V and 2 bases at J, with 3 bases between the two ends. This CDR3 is CASSVAGNTIYF. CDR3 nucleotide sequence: TGTGCCAGCAGTGTTGCTGGAAACACCATATATTTT.

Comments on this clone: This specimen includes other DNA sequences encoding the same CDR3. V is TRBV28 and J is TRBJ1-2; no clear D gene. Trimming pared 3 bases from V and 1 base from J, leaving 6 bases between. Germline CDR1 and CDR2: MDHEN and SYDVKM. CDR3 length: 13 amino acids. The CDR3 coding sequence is TGTGCCAGCAGTTTGGCGGGTAACTATGGCTACACCTTC. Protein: CASSLAGNYGYTF.

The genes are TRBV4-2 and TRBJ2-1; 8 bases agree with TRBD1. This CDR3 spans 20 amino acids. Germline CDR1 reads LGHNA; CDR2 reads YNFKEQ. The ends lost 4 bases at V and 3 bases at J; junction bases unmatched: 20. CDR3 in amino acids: CASSLRLGRRRDRFYNEQFF. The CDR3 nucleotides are TGTGCCAGCAGCCTTCGGTTGGGGAGACGCCGGGACAGGTTCTACAATGAGCAGTTCTTC.

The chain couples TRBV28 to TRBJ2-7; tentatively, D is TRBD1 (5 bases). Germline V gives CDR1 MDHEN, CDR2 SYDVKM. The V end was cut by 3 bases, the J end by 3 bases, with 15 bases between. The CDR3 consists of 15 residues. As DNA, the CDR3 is TGTGCCAGCAGTTTGGACGCAAGGGGCCACTACGAGCAGTACTTC. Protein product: CASSLDARGHYEQYF.

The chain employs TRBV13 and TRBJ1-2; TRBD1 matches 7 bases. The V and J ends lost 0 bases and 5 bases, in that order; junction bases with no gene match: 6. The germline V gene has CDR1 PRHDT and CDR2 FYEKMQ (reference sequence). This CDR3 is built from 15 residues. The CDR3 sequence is CASSLGRGSWYGYTF. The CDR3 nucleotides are TGTGCCAGCAGCTTAGGCAGGGGGTCTTGGTATGGCTACACCTTC.

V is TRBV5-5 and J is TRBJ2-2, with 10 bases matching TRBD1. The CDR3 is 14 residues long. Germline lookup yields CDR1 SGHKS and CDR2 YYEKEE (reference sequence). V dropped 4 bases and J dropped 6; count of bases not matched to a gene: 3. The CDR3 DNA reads TGTGCCAGCAGCCGCGGACAGGGGGCCGGGGAGCTGTTTTTT. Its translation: CASSRGQGAGELFF.

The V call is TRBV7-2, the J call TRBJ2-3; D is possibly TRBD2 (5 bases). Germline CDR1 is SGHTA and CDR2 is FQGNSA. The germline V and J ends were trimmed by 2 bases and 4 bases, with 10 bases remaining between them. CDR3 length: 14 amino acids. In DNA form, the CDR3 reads TGTGCCAGCAGCTTACGAGGGATCGCAGATACGCAGTATTTT. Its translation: CASSLRGIADTQYF.

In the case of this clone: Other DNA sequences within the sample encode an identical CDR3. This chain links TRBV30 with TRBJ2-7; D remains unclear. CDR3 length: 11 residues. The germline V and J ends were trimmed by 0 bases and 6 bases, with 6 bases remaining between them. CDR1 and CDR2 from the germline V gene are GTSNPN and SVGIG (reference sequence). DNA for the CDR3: TGTGCCTGGAGTGTCCTTAGCGAGCAGTACTTC. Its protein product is CAWSVLSEQYF.

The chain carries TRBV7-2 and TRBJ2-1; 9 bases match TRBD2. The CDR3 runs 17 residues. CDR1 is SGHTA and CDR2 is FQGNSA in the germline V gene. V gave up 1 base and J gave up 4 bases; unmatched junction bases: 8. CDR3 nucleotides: TGTGCCAGCAGCTTAGGCTTATTAGCGGGAGCTTACAATGAGCAGTTCTTC. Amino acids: CASSLGLLAGAYNEQFF.

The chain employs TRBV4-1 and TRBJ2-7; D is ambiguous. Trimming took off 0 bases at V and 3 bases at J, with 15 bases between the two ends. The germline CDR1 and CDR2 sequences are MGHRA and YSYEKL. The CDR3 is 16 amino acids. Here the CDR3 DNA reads TGCGCCAGCAGCCAAGATGTGGCTCGGAGAGACTACGAGCAGTACTTC. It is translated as CASSQDVARRDYEQYF.

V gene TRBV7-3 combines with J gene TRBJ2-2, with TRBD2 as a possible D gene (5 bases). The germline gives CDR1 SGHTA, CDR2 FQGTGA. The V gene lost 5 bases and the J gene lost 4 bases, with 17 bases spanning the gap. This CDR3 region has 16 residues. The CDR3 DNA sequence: TGTGCCAGCAGCCCCCGTGCCCTAGCCGGCACCGGGGAGCTGTTTTTT. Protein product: CASSPRALAGTGELFF.

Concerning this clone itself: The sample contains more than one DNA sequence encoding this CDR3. Here the CDR3 DNA reads TGTGCCAGCAGTTTGGGGGGGAGCTCCTACAATGAGCAGTTCTTC. This sequence encodes CASSLGGSSYNEQFF. The rearrangement uses TRBV28 and TRBJ2-1, with 7 bases identical to TRBD2. Looked up from germline, CDR1 is MDHEN and CDR2 is SYDVKM. V was clipped by 3 bases and J by 0 bases; unmatched bases: 2. The CDR3 is 15 residues long.

Written as DNA, the CDR3 is TGTGCCAGCAGCGGGACAGGGAGGGTGAGCTACACCTTC. Encoded protein: CASSGTGRVSYTF. This rearrangement joins TRBV5-4 to TRBJ1-2; 9 bases agree with TRBD1. Germline V gene data show CDR1 as SGHNT and CDR2 as YYREEE (reference sequence). The junction had 7 bases not matched to a gene; V was cut back by 4 bases and J by 9 bases. The CDR3 covers 13 residues.

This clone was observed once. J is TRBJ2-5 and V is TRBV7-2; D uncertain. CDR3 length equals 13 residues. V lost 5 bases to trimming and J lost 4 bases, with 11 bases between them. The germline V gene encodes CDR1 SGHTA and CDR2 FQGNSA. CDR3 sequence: CASSPELGETQYF. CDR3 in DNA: TGTGCCAGCAGCCCCGAGCTGGGAGAGACCCAGTACTTC.

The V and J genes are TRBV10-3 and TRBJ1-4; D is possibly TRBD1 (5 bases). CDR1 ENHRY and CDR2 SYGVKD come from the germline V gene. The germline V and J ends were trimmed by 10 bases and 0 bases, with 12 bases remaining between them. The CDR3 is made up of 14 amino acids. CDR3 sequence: CATSGTSTNEKLFF. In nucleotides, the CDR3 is TGTGCCACCTCCGGGACTTCAACTAATGAAAAACTGTTTTTT.

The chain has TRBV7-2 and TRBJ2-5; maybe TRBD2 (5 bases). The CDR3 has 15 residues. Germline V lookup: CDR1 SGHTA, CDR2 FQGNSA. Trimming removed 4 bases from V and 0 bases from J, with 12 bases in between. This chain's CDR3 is CASSSPGWYQETQYF. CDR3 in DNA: TGTGCCAGCAGCTCCCCGGGGTGGTACCAAGAGACCCAGTACTTC.

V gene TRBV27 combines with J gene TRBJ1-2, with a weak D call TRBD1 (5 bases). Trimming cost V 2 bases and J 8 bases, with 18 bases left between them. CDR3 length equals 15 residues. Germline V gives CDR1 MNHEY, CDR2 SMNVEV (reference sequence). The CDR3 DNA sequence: TGTGCCAGCAGTTTAGGCGGGGGGGACCGGAGGGGCTACACCTTC. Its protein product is CASSLGGGDRRGYTF.